These 22 T cell receptor beta chains share one sample of origin, sequenced in a study of CD8+CD57+ T cells in acquired aplastic anemia listed by TCRdb under 2018. Flow cytometry had shown CD8+CD57+ cell expansion in the patients selected for sequencing. This sample was sequenced with an Illumina HiSeq 2000. Profiling of TCR beta VDJ combinations and CDR3 sequences used genomic DNA as the template. TCRdb reprocessing: public reads trimmed at Q25 with fastp, clones called with MiXCR, in-frame beta chains kept. Rows with one shared CDR3 protein collapse into an entry with the most common genes and DNA. The table for this sample lists around 500,000 distinct CDR3 sequences; roughly a third of them were counted only once. Clones ranked in the top ten supply 0.75% to 0.95% of the sample. The sample consisted of sorted CD4+, CD8+, or CD8+CD57+ T cells (not recorded which) from PBMCs. The receptors originated from a human donor with aplastic anemia.

This clonotype showed up just a few times. One base away lies a much larger clone, so this may be a sequencing read error. V gene TRBV20-1 combines with J gene TRBJ2-1; D not certain. The V end lost 2 bases, the J end lost 4 bases, and 0 bases lay between the germline ends. The CDR3 loop spans 10 amino acids. Germline V gene data show CDR1 as DFQATT and CDR2 as SNEGSKA (reference sequence). The CDR3: CSARYNEQFF. The CDR3 nucleotides read TGCAGTGCTAGATACAATGAGCAGTTCTTC.

The sample holds a few counts of this clonotype. V usage is TRBV11-2 and J usage is TRBJ2-7, with TRBD1 identical over 7 bases. This CDR3 region has 14 residues. After removal of 4 bases from V and 7 bases from J, the junction contained 10 bases not matched to a gene. Germline CDR1 reads SGHAT; CDR2 reads FQNNGV. CDR3 in DNA: TGTGCCAGCAGCTACCGGACAGGTATTCCAGAGCAGTACTTC. As protein: CASSYRTGIPEQYF. Together with reference TRBV11-2 and TRBJ2-7, the CDR3 gives the full variable domain: EAGVAQSPRYKIIEKRQSVAFWCNPISGHATLYWYQQILGQGPKLLIQFQNNGVVDDSQLPKDRFSAERLKGVDSTLKIQPAKLEDSAVYLCASSYRTGIPEQYFGPGTRLTVT.

This chain joins TRBV5-1 and TRBJ2-1; 9 bases are shared with TRBD1. Germline values: CDR1 SGHRS, CDR2 YFSETQ. The CDR3 has 14 residues. V shed 4 bases, J shed 7 bases, and the junction held 6 bases outside the gene matches. The DNA of the CDR3 is TGCGCCAGCAGCCGCCCACAGGGGGCGAATGAGCAGTTCTTC. Its translation: CASSRPQGANEQFF.

This clonotype was recorded many times. CDR3 nucleotides: TGCAGCGTTGATTACCAGGGTAGCTATGGCTACACCTTC. It encodes CSVDYQGSYGYTF. The V gene is TRBV29-1, the J gene TRBJ1-2; TRBD1 is a possible D gene (5 bases). Trimming removed 3 bases at V and 4 bases at J, with 12 bases between. Germline CDR1 SQVTM, CDR2 ANQGSEA. This CDR3 is 13 amino acids long.

This clonotype was found a few times. V gene TRBV5-1 combines with J gene TRBJ1-1, with TRBD1 as a possible D gene (5 bases). CDR3 length equals 11 residues. V was clipped by 0 bases and J by 9 bases, with 6 bases between them. Germline V gene sequence: CDR1 SGHRS, CDR2 YFSETQ. The CDR3 region has the DNA TGCGCCAGCAGCTTGGAGGGACAAGCTTTCTTT. It yields the protein CASSLEGQAFF.

The gene calls are TRBV27 and TRBJ1-1; 8 bases fit TRBD1. Trimming at V came to 0 bases and at J to 5 bases, leaving 17 bases not matched to a gene. Germline loops: CDR1 MNHEY, CDR2 SMNVEV (reference sequence). The CDR3 is 19 amino acids. Written as DNA, the CDR3 is TGTGCCAGCAGTTTATCGTGTGCTAGGACAGGGATATGCGAGACTGAAGCTTTCTTT. Protein sequence: CASSLSCARTGICETEAFF.

In this sample, this clonotype turned up many times. The chain has TRBV19 and TRBJ2-7, with D perhaps TRBD2 (5 bases). The CDR3 extends over 12 amino acids. The V gene lost 1 base and the J gene lost 5 bases, with 6 bases spanning the gap. Germline-derived CDR1 and CDR2 are LNHDA and SQIVND (reference sequence). The CDR3 region is CASSIVGNEQYF. CDR3 bases: TGTGCCAGTAGTATAGTCGGGAACGAGCAGTACTTC. Using reference TRBV19 and TRBJ2-7 for the parts outside the CDR3, the full variable domain is DGGITQSPKYLFRKEGQNVTLSCEQNLNHDAMYWYRQDPGQGLRLIYYSQIVNDFQKGDIAEGYSVSREKKESFPLTVTSAQKNPTAFYLCASSIVGNEQYFGPGTRLTVT.

The V and J genes are TRBV24-1 and TRBJ1-5; D not resolved. CDR3 size: 14 residues. V lost 3 bases to trimming and J lost 8 bases, with 13 bases between them. The germline CDR1 and CDR2 sequences are KGHDR and SFDVKD. The CDR3 nucleotides are TGTGCCACCAGTGATCGCCCGTTAAGTGAGCCCCAGCATTTT. This codes for CATSDRPLSEPQHF.

J is TRBJ1-1 and V is TRBV12-3 or TRBV12-4, with 8 nucleotides matching TRBD1. V dropped 3 bases and J dropped 1; count of bases not matched to a gene: 7. CDR3 size: 16 residues. The CDR3 sequence: CASSFKPGTGNTEAFF. Here the CDR3 DNA reads TGTGCCAGCAGTTTCAAACCCGGGACAGGGAACACTGAAGCTTTCTTT.

This clonotype was seen a few times. The rearrangement joins TRBV6-2 or TRBV6-3 to TRBJ1-5, with unresolved D. The CDR3 sequence is 16 residues long. Germline V gene data show CDR1 as MNHEY and CDR2 as SVGEGT. V was cut by 0 bases and J by 0 bases, with 9 bases left in between. CDR3 residues: CASSYSTSGSNQPQHF. CDR3 bases: TGTGCCAGCAGTTACTCGACGTCGGGTAGCAATCAGCCCCAGCATTTT.

At least ten counts were recorded for this clonotype. The chain is built from TRBV4-1 and TRBJ2-7; 10 nucleotides line up with TRBD1. CDR3 length: 15 amino acids. Trimming at V came to 0 bases and at J to 5 bases, leaving 4 bases not matched to a gene. Looked up from germline, CDR1 is MGHRA and CDR2 is YSYEKL. The CDR3 nucleotides read TGCGCCAGCAGCCAAGAGGACAGGGGGAGGAACGAGCAGTACTTC. The encoded protein is CASSQEDRGRNEQYF.

A few counts support this clonotype. V gene TRBV9 combines with J gene TRBJ2-3, with unresolved D. Germline assignment: CDR1 SGDLS and CDR2 YYNGEE. V was shortened by 5 bases and J by 5 bases, with 12 bases between the two germline ends. The CDR3 length is 13 residues. The CDR3 nucleotides read TGTGCCAGCAGACCGGCCCCGGGAGATACGCAGTATTTT. Its translation is CASRPAPGDTQYF.

This clonotype was recorded many times. The J gene is TRBJ1-2, the V gene TRBV7-3, with a tentative D call TRBD1 (6 bases). The V and J ends lost 4 bases and 7 bases respectively, with 10 bases between them. There are 12 residues in the CDR3. The V gene's germline CDR1 is SGHTA and CDR2 FQGTGA. The CDR3 DNA sequence: TGTGCCAGCAGCTGGGGCAGGGGTGGCTACACCTTC. This codes for CASSWGRGGYTF.

V gene TRBV29-1 combines with J gene TRBJ1-1; TRBD1 agrees at 8 bases. This CDR3 contains 13 residues. Germline lookup yields CDR1 SQVTM and CDR2 ANQGSEA. Trimming took 8 bases from V and 4 from J; bases not matched to a gene: 9. The CDR3 DNA is TGCAGCTCTTCAGGGGGCGCGGGCACTGAAGCTTTCTTT. It encodes CSSSGGAGTEAFF. Full variable domain (rest looked up from reference TRBV29-1 and TRBJ1-1): SAVISQKPSRDICQRGTSLTIQCQVDSQVTMMFWYRQQPGQSLTLIATANQGSEATYESGFVIDKFPISRPNLTFSTLTVSNMSPEDSSIYLCSSSGGAGTEAFFGQGTRLTVV.

This clonotype was detected a few times. The chain has TRBV12-5 and TRBJ1-6, with D possibly TRBD1 on 5 matching bases. The ends were cut back, 3 bases at V and 5 bases at J, with 11 bases in the middle. CDR1 and CDR2 (germline): LGHNT, FRNRAP. CDR3 length: 15 residues. The CDR3 nucleotides read TGTGCTAGTGGTTTCTTAGGGACGAATAATTCACCCCTCCACTTT. The encoded protein is CASGFLGTNNSPLHF.

This clonotype has just a few counts. The J gene is TRBJ1-4, the V gene TRBV9; 7 bases are shared with TRBD1. In germline, CDR1 is SGDLS, CDR2 YYNGEE. The CDR3 loop spans 16 amino acids. Losses at the gene ends were 4 bases for V and 11 bases for J; bases not matched to a gene: 17. Here the CDR3 reads CASSPDWGGGIGKLFF. The CDR3 nucleotides are TGTGCCAGCAGCCCAGACTGGGGAGGGGGCATCGGGAAACTGTTTTTT.

The J gene is TRBJ2-1, the V gene TRBV9, with 10 nucleotides matching TRBD2. The V gene end was trimmed by 0 bases and the J gene end by 12 bases; junction bases not matched to a gene: 9. Germline CDR1 and CDR2: SGDLS and YYNGEE. The length of the CDR3 is 15 residues. This chain's CDR3 is CASSVGASGSVRQFF. CDR3 nucleotides: TGTGCCAGCAGCGTAGGGGCTAGCGGGAGTGTAAGGCAGTTCTTC.

This clonotype has only a few counts. The chain combines TRBV2 with TRBJ1-4, with 9 bases aligning to TRBD1. From germline, CDR1 is SNHLY and CDR2 FYNNEI. The J segment lost 8 bases and the V segment lost 5 bases, leaving 6 bases of the junction unmatched. This CDR3 has 14 residues. CDR3 DNA sequence: TGTGCCAGCAGTAGGGACAGGGATGGGGAAAAACTGTTTTTT. This translates into CASSRDRDGEKLFF.

This clonotype was seen ten or more times. J is TRBJ1-1 and V is TRBV19; D may be TRBD1 (6 bases). Germline assignment: CDR1 LNHDA and CDR2 SQIVND (reference sequence). Trimming shortened V by 3 bases and J by 11 bases, and 10 bases separated the two germline ends. This CDR3 has 11 amino acids. In nucleotides, the CDR3 is TGTGCCAGTAGTATCGGGGGGCGTGCTTTCTTT. Encoded protein: CASSIGGRAFF.

In the case of this clonotype: This may arise from a read error, as a much more abundant clone is one base away. V and J are TRBV15 and TRBJ2-7; 8 bases are shared with TRBD2. J lost 7 bases, V lost 3 bases, and 11 bases had no gene match. The CDR3 consists of 15 residues. Germline CDR1 reads LNHNV; CDR2 reads YYDKDF (reference sequence). CDR3 sequence: CATSSDSGMYNEQYF. The CDR3 DNA reads TGTGCCACCAGCAGCGATAGCGGGATGTACAATGAGCAGTACTTC.

In this sample, this clonotype turned up a few times. Since a much larger clone is just one base distant, this may be a read error. The chain uses TRBV7-2 and TRBJ1-2; 10 positions match TRBD1. V dropped 11 bases and J dropped 4; count of bases not matched to a gene: 13. CDR1 SGHTA and CDR2 FQGNSA come from the germline V gene. The CDR3 sequence is 15 residues long. CDR3 bases: TGTGCCGGTACCTTTACCGGGACAGGGGTCTATGGCTACACCTTC. Its translation: CAGTFTGTGVYGYTF.

This chain joins TRBV2 and TRBJ1-5; no definite D call. With 3 bases removed from V and 4 bases from J, the gap between germline ends came to 10 bases. The CDR3 loop spans 14 amino acids. The germline V gene has CDR1 SNHLY and CDR2 FYNNEI. CDR3 sequence reads: CASSEGGWNQPQHF. The CDR3 nucleotides read TGTGCCAGCAGTGAGGGAGGATGGAATCAGCCCCAGCATTTT.